This record looks at one T cell receptor (beta chain) sequence and its context. The observed sequence ends 3 residues before the CDR3 terminus, with the missing tail filled in from the germline J gene. The sample originates from a study of T cells in women clearing cervical HPV infection. Study-wide context: Controls were women whose single incident HPV16 infection cleared within 12 months without precancer or cancer.

Produced via immunoSEQ multiplex PCR; TCRdb's table is partial and in-frame only. The sample includes roughly 18,000 clones. This CDR3 region has 12 residues. CDR1 and CDR2 from the germline V gene are SGHDN and FVKESK. This receptor was identified in a woman aged 18 to 75 with a cervical HPV16 infection that either progressed to CIN3+ or cleared (not recorded which). Sequenced material: blood buffy coat. This chain joins TRBV14 and TRBJ1-1; unclear D gene. The CDR3 reads CASSPSRVVAFF. Incomplete CDR3 DNA: TGTGCCAGCAGCCCTTCCCGGGTGGTA. The full variable domain, its missing parts supplied by reference TRBV14 and TRBJ1-1, is EAGVTQFPSHSVIEKGQTVTLRCDPISGHDNLYWYRRVMGKEIKFLLHFVKESKQDESGMPNNRFLAERTGGTYSTLKVQPAELEDSGVYFCASSPSRVVAFFGQGTRLTVV.